Each of the 18 T cell receptor beta chains below was sequenced from the same sample in a study of shared T cell receptors in the human thymus. TCRdb's copy holds only in-frame clones and misses some; the assay was immunoSEQ multiplex PCR. The sample includes 600,000 to 900,000 clones, around 85% seen only once; the top ten take around 0.0099%. These data were also filed under a second study, of human thymus T cells.

The sequencing sample was made of thymocytes. The source is a girl under three years old with a congenital heart defect.

This rearrangement joins TRBV6-5 to TRBJ2-1; TRBD2 matches 7 bases. The CDR3 consists of 15 residues. V was pared by 6 bases and J by 7 bases, with 12 bases of the junction left unmatched. The germline CDR1 and CDR2 sequences are MNHEY and SVGAGI. The CDR3 DNA follows: TGTGCCAGCAGCGCACGGGGAGGGGCTAGGAATGAGCAGTTCTTC. Protein product: CASSARGGARNEQFF.

The V gene is TRBV6-5, the J gene TRBJ2-7; TRBD1 agrees at 9 bases. With 6 bases clipped from V and 0 bases from J, the junction kept 6 bases outside the gene matches. Per germline, CDR1 MNHEY and CDR2 SVGAGI. This CDR3 contains 15 residues. CDR3 residues: CASRDGTGFSYEQYF. The CDR3 region has the DNA TGTGCCAGCAGAGACGGGACAGGGTTCTCCTACGAGCAGTACTTC.

V and J are TRBV13 and TRBJ2-1; TRBD2 matches at 15 bases. The V gene's germline CDR1 is PRHDT and CDR2 FYEKMQ (reference sequence). The ends lost 4 bases at V and 1 base at J; junction bases unmatched: 2. The CDR3 is made up of 17 amino acids. The CDR3 loop reads CASSSGLAGGSYNEQFF. Written as DNA, the CDR3 is TGTGCCAGCAGCTCCGGACTAGCGGGGGGGTCCTACAATGAGCAGTTCTTC.

The chain has TRBV7-2 and TRBJ1-2, with TRBD1 identical over 9 bases. This CDR3 comprises 14 residues. The germline CDR1 and CDR2 sequences are SGHTA and FQGNSA. J gave up 4 bases and V 7 bases, and 7 bases lay outside the gene matches. The CDR3 DNA follows: TGTGCCAGCATCTCACAGGGGGCCCTCTATGGCTACACCTTC. Protein sequence: CASISQGALYGYTF.

The chain uses TRBV7-8 and TRBJ2-2; D possibly corresponds to TRBD2 (6 bases). The CDR3 runs to 15 residues. Trimming shortened V by 8 bases and J by 6 bases, and 19 bases separated the two germline ends. Germline V lookup: CDR1 SGHVS, CDR2 FQNEAQ. For the CDR3, the DNA is TGTGCCAGCCTTCTATCCCGGGACTCCCCCGGGGAGCTGTTTTTT. It specifies CASLLSRDSPGELFF.

V usage is TRBV6-6 and J usage is TRBJ1-2, with D perhaps TRBD1 (6 bases). This CDR3 has 14 amino acids. V shed 6 bases and J shed 3 bases, with 14 bases lying between them. Germline loops: CDR1 MNHNY, CDR2 SVGAGI (reference sequence). DNA of the CDR3: TGTGCCAGCAGAAACCGACAGGCGTACTATGGCTACACCTTC. Protein product: CASRNRQAYYGYTF.

The CDR3 spells CASSIATVKGIYTDTQYF. Here the CDR3 DNA reads TGTGCCAGTAGTATAGCGACTGTGAAGGGGATCTACACAGATACGCAGTATTTT. The chain has TRBV19 and TRBJ2-3; TRBD1 is a possible D gene (5 bases). The V gene's germline CDR1 is LNHDA and CDR2 SQIVND (reference sequence). The CDR3 runs to 18 residues. V lost 1 base and J lost 2, with 19 bases in between.

This chain joins TRBV6-4 and TRBJ2-2; D gene unclear. Germline V lookup: CDR1 MRHNA, CDR2 SNTAGT. Trimming pared 4 bases from V and 2 bases from J, leaving 20 bases between. There are 18 residues in the CDR3. CDR3 amino acids: CASSGSAEPTTNTGELFF. The CDR3 bases are TGTGCCAGCAGTGGATCGGCAGAACCGACAACTAACACCGGGGAGCTGTTTTTT.

This clone has a handful of counts. This chain links TRBV29-1 with TRBJ1-2, with 7 bases matching TRBD1. There are 12 residues in the CDR3. The germline V gene has CDR1 SQVTM and CDR2 ANQGSEA. Losses at the gene ends were 5 bases for V and 7 bases for J; bases not matched to a gene: 7. The CDR3 protein is CSVSTGAPGYTF. DNA of the CDR3: TGCAGCGTTTCCACAGGGGCGCCTGGCTACACCTTC.

This clone was seen more than once but under ten times. The V gene is TRBV5-4, the J gene TRBJ1-3; D remains unclear. This CDR3 region has 15 residues. Germline V CDR1 and CDR2: SGHNT, YYREEE (reference sequence). The V end was cut by 0 bases, the J end by 4 bases, with 11 bases between. CDR3: CASSLAKEEGNTIYF. Here the CDR3 DNA reads TGTGCCAGCAGCTTGGCCAAGGAGGAGGGAAACACCATATATTTT.

This chain links TRBV11-2 with TRBJ2-2, with 14 positions matching TRBD2. The ends lost 1 base at V and 3 bases at J; junction bases unmatched: 7. The CDR3 is 19 amino acids. The germline CDR1 and CDR2 sequences are SGHAT and FQNNGV. CDR3 coding DNA: TGTGCCAGCAGCTTAGTTGGACTAGCGGGGGGCTGGGACACCGGGGAGCTGTTTTTT. As protein: CASSLVGLAGGWDTGELFF.

The chain links TRBV2 to TRBJ2-1, with 8 bases fitting TRBD2. Unmatched junction bases numbered 9, after V lost 7 bases and J lost 10 bases. Germline lookup yields CDR1 SNHLY and CDR2 FYNNEI. The CDR3 spans 13 residues. The CDR3 DNA is TGTGCCAGCACCTCGGGACTAGTGGGAGAGCAGTTCTTC. This gives the protein CASTSGLVGEQFF.

This chain uses TRBV9 with TRBJ1-2; 8 bases align to TRBD1. The CDR3 is 18 amino acids. J was trimmed by 0 bases and V by 1 base; bases with no gene match: 11. CDR1 and CDR2 from the germline V gene are SGDLS and YYNGEE. The CDR3 loop reads CASSVSGTTGATNYGYTF. The DNA for the CDR3 is TGTGCCAGCAGCGTAAGCGGGACGACAGGGGCGACTAACTATGGCTACACCTTC.

The chain combines TRBV6-1 with TRBJ1-2; 9 nucleotides agree with TRBD1. The germline V gene encodes CDR1 MNHNS and CDR2 SASEGT. V shed 10 bases and J 6 bases; nucleotides not matched to a gene: 9. The CDR3 is 13 amino acids. CDR3 DNA sequence: TGTGCCACCGCCTCGGACAGGGGAGATGGCTACACCTTC. Amino acid sequence: CATASDRGDGYTF.

This chain links TRBV19 with TRBJ2-5; D possibly corresponds to TRBD1 (5 bases). The germline gives CDR1 LNHDA, CDR2 SQIVND (reference sequence). The CDR3 sequence is 12 residues long. V was pared by 5 bases and J by 2 bases, with 6 bases between. Written as DNA, the CDR3 is TGTGCCAGTAGTGGACAACAAGAGACCCAGTACTTC. Translating gives CASSGQQETQYF.

The chain joins TRBV5-5 to TRBJ2-6; D might be TRBD2 (5 bases). CDR3 length: 19 amino acids. Between the trimmed V and J ends, which lost 4 bases and 0 bases, there was a span of 20 bases. Germline V gene sequence: CDR1 SGHKS, CDR2 YYEKEE (reference sequence). Here the CDR3 reads CASSLSRAEFFSGANVLTF. CDR3 DNA: TGTGCCAGCAGCCTTTCTCGAGCGGAATTTTTCTCTGGGGCCAACGTCCTGACTTTC.

This clone is a singleton in its sample. This chain connects TRBV6-5 to TRBJ2-3; 9 bases match TRBD1. CDR1 MNHEY and CDR2 SVGAGI come from the germline V gene. After removal of 6 bases from V and 1 base from J, the junction contained 5 bases not matched to a gene. The CDR3 consists of 15 residues. CDR3 region: CASRSGQGCTDTQYF. DNA of the CDR3: TGTGCCAGCAGAAGCGGACAGGGGTGCACAGATACGCAGTATTTT.

The chain combines TRBV10-3 with TRBJ1-2, with D maybe TRBD1 (5 bases). The germline V and J ends were trimmed by 11 bases and 4 bases, with 14 bases remaining between them. CDR1 is ENHRY, CDR2 SYGVKD, per germline. The CDR3 is 12 amino acids. The CDR3 region has the DNA TGTGCCTCGAGCGGGGGAAGCTATGGCTACACCTTC. Protein product: CASSGGSYGYTF.